A selection of T cell receptor beta chains follows, all from one sample in a study of human T cells and chemical hapten exposure. One entry per CDR3 protein results from TCRdb running MiXCR on the RACE reads. The table records roughly 140,000 distinct CDR3 sequences, 10% to 15% of them present only once. The sample consisted of whole blood, taken in connection with sensitization to the hapten diphenylcyclopropenone (DPC). The receptors here all came from a woman in her fifties or sixties with alopecia areata. Some clones in this sample may be carry-over from other donors' samples. Each CDR3 is given with its conserved first and last residue. The D gene is left open where the match is weak. Clone size is given for some rows only: seen once, a few or many times, or a class if the clone is expanded.

D	size	V	J	DNA	CDR3
TRBD2	-	TRBV14	TRBJ2-2	TGTGCCAGCAGCCAACGCTCCGGGAGGACCGGGGAGCTGTTTTTT	CASSQRSGRTGELFF
TRBD1	-	TRBV19	TRBJ1-2	TGTGCCAGTAGATCGGGACAGGGGGCTGGAAACTATGGCTACACCTTC	CASRSGQGAGNYGYTF
TRBD1	few	TRBV11-3	TRBJ1-1	TGTGCCAGCTCCATGAAACAGGGGAAAGCTTTCTTT	CASSMKQGKAFF
-	-	TRBV28	TRBJ1-6	TGTGCCAGCAGTTTACGGGCAGGGGAGTATTCACCCCTCCACTTT	CASSLRAGEYSPLHF
TRBD1	few	TRBV5-1	TRBJ1-2	TGCGCCAGCCGGGACAGGGCTGAGAACTATGGCTACACCTTC	CASRDRAENYGYTF
-	-	TRBV7-9	TRBJ2-7	TGTGCCAGCAGCCCTATGGAGTACGAGCAGTACTTC	CASSPMEYEQYF
-	-	TRBV28	TRBJ2-7	TGTGCCAGCAGCCGCGGACCAACCTCTTACGAGCAGTACTTC	CASSRGPTSYEQYF
-	few	TRBV19	TRBJ2-7	TGTGCCAGTAGGTCAGAGACCTCCTACGAGCAGTACTTC	CASRSETSYEQYF
-	-	TRBV6-6	TRBJ1-6	TGTGCCAGCAGTCCCCGGACCGAACCTAGCTCCTATAATTCACCCCTCCACTTT	CASSPRTEPSSYNSPLHF
-	-	TRBV24-1	TRBJ2-5	TGTGCCACCTCCGATGGGGCGGGGGAGACCCAGTACTTC	CATSDGAGETQYF
TRBD1	-	TRBV5-1	TRBJ1-2	TGCGCCAGCAGCTTGGGGGACAGGGAGGCTGGCTACACCTTC	CASSLGDREAGYTF
TRBD2	few	TRBV18	TRBJ2-1	TGTGCCAGCTCATCAGGGGTAGCGGGAGGAAAAAGTGAGCAGTTCTTC	CASSSGVAGGKSEQFF
TRBD1	-	TRBV5-6	TRBJ1-1	TGTGCCAGCAGCCCGAACAGGGGGCTCGTCACTGAAGCTTTCTTT	CASSPNRGLVTEAFF
-	-	TRBV3-1	TRBJ2-7	TGTGCCAGCAGCCAAGGGGCCCAAAACGAGCAGTACTTC	CASSQGAQNEQYF
-	few	TRBV11-2	TRBJ2-3	TGTGCCAGCAGCCCTGACAGGAACACAGATACGCAGTATTTT	CASSPDRNTDTQYF
TRBD2	many	TRBV30	TRBJ2-1	TGTGCCTGGAGTAGCGGGACTAACAATGAGCAGTTCTTC	CAWSSGTNNEQFF
-	many	TRBV7-2	TRBJ2-1	TGTGCCAGCAGCTTAGTCGGGAGCTCCTACAATGAGCAGTTCTTC	CASSLVGSSYNEQFF
TRBD1	few	TRBV20-1	TRBJ2-7	TGCAGTGCTAGTCCCTTGGGGGGACAGGATCACGGGTACTTC	CSASPLGGQDHGYF
-	many	TRBV20-1	TRBJ1-1	TGCAGGAAGAGGGAACCCCCGAACACTGAAGCTTTCTTT	CRKREPPNTEAFF
-	few	TRBV3-1	TRBJ2-1	TGTGCCAGCAGCCAACGATCGCGGCATAATGAGCAGTTCTTC	CASSQRSRHNEQFF
TRBD2	-	TRBV4-1	TRBJ2-3	TGCGCCTGCAAACTAGCGGGAGGAACAGATACGCAGTATTTT	CACKLAGGTDTQYF
TRBD2	few	TRBV3-1	TRBJ2-1	TGTGCCAGCAGCCTCCTCGTACTAGCGGGAAAGAACGAGCAGTTCTTC	CASSLLVLAGKNEQFF